A selection of T cell receptor beta chains follows, all from one sample in a study of post-analysis software for immune sequencing data. TCRdb re-analysed the PCR reads in MiXCR, keeping a single row per CDR3 protein. Among about 400,000 distinct CDR3 sequences listed, roughly 36% were seen once. Sequencing was carried out using blood. The receptors here all came from a girl aged 10 to 17 with multiple sclerosis. The CDR3 runs from the conserved cysteine through the conserved F or W. A D gene is named only where the DNA matches it firmly. Clone size is given for some rows only: seen once, a few or many times, or a class if the clone is expanded.

V gene	J gene	D gene	clone size	CDR3 DNA	CDR3 protein
TRBV7-2	TRBJ2-5	NA	many	TGTGCCAGCAGCGCCCCGGGCCAACAAGAGACCCAGTACTTC	CASSAPGQQETQYF
TRBV4-1	TRBJ1-1	NA	NA	TGCGCCAGCAGCCTCGTGGCGGGAATGAACACTGAAGCTTTCTTT	CASSLVAGMNTEAFF
TRBV14	TRBJ2-7	NA	NA	TGTGCCAGCAGCCAAATGGACTTTATCGAGCAGTACTTC	CASSQMDFIEQYF
TRBV2	TRBJ1-1	NA	few	TGTGCCAGCAGTGCCGACGGGAGGGACACTGAAGCTTTCTTT	CASSADGRDTEAFF
TRBV6-6	TRBJ1-4	NA	NA	TGTGCCAGCAGATCGGACGGCAAGGCGTATATTGAAAAACTGTTTTTT	CASRSDGKAYIEKLFF
TRBV5-6	TRBJ2-7	NA	few	TGTGCCAGCAGCTTGGAATCATACTACGAGCAGTACTTC	CASSLESYYEQYF
TRBV19	TRBJ1-5	NA	once	TGTGCCAGTAGTATTTGGGGGGCAGGCAATCAGCCCCAGCATTTT	CASSIWGAGNQPQHF
TRBV6-2/TRBV6-3	TRBJ2-5	NA	NA	TGTGCCAGCAGCTCAAAGGTCCGGGACATTCGGGCAGAGACCCAGTACTTC	CASSSKVRDIRAETQYF
TRBV18	TRBJ1-1	TRBD1	NA	TGTGCCAGCTCATGGGACAGTAACACTGAAGCTTTCTTT	CASSWDSNTEAFF
TRBV28	TRBJ2-3	TRBD1	once	TGTGCCAGCAGCCCCCTGACAGGGGCTGTTGATACGCAGTATTTT	CASSPLTGAVDTQYF
TRBV5-6	TRBJ2-7	TRBD2	NA	TGTGCCAGCAGCCCCGGACTAGCCCACTACGAGCAGTACTTC	CASSPGLAHYEQYF
TRBV12-3/TRBV12-4	TRBJ2-3	NA	NA	TGTGCCAGCAGTTTGATGTCCGATACGCAGTATTTT	CASSLMSDTQYF
TRBV6-1	TRBJ1-6	NA	NA	TGTGCCAGCAGCCGCCAGGGTTCCTATAATTCACCCCTCCACTTT	CASSRQGSYNSPLHF
TRBV7-2	TRBJ2-1	TRBD2	NA	TGTGCCAGCAGCTTCGTAGCGGGGGAGGATGAGCAGTTCTTC	CASSFVAGEDEQFF
TRBV28	TRBJ1-5	NA	NA	TGTGCCAGCAGTTTTGGAGGGATACAGCCCCAGCATTTT	CASSFGGIQPQHF
TRBV7-6	TRBJ2-7	NA	NA	TGTGCCAGCAGCTTAGAGGCGGACCCCTCCTACGAGCAGTACTTC	CASSLEADPSYEQYF
TRBV20-1	TRBJ2-1	NA	NA	TGCAGTGCTACCTTGTACAATGAGCAGTTCTTC	CSATLYNEQFF
TRBV7-9	TRBJ1-4	NA	few	TGTGCCAGCAGCTTCGGGGCAGATATGGAAAAACTGTTTTTT	CASSFGADMEKLFF
TRBV6-5	TRBJ2-7	NA	NA	TGTGCCAGCAGTTACTCCCCGGACAGCGAATACGAGCAGTACTTC	CASSYSPDSEYEQYF
TRBV6-5	TRBJ2-3	TRBD2	few	TGTGCCAGCAGTTACTCGCCGCGGGGGGCCCGCACAGATACGCAGTATTTT	CASSYSPRGARTDTQYF
TRBV5-1	TRBJ1-2	NA	few	TGCGCCAGCAGCTACGACAACTTCTATGGCTACACCTTC	CASSYDNFYGYTF
TRBV6-5	TRBJ1-2	NA	few	TGTGCCAGCAGTCTCAGGGTAAATAACTATGGCTACACCTTC	CASSLRVNNYGYTF
TRBV12-3/TRBV12-4	TRBJ2-1	NA	NA	TGTGCCAGCAGTTCCGGGACTCCCAATGAGCAGTTCTTC	CASSSGTPNEQFF
TRBV27	TRBJ2-7	TRBD2	NA	TGTGCCAGCAGTCCCCTTAGCGGGGGGTCCTACGAGCAGTACTTC	CASSPLSGGSYEQYF
TRBV28	TRBJ2-3	NA	few	TGTGCCAGCAGTGCCCGCGGCGGCGGGGGCGATTATAGCACAGATACGCAGTATTTT	CASSARGGGGDYSTDTQYF
TRBV7-9	TRBJ2-5	NA	NA	TGTGCCAGCAGCTTTCCAGGGAGGGAGACCCAGTACTTC	CASSFPGRETQYF
TRBV6-1	TRBJ2-2	NA	NA	TGTGCCAGCAGCAGCCAGCACGGGACGAACACCGGGGAGCTGTTTTTT	CASSSQHGTNTGELFF
TRBV12-3/TRBV12-4	TRBJ1-5	TRBD1	few	TGTGCCAGCAGTATTGGACAGGTCAATCAGCCCCAGCATTTT	CASSIGQVNQPQHF
TRBV12-3/TRBV12-4	TRBJ2-3	NA	NA	TGTGCCAGCAGTTTCGGGCAGTACACAGATACGCAGTATTTT	CASSFGQYTDTQYF
TRBV12-3/TRBV12-4	TRBJ1-5	TRBD1	NA	TGTGCCAGCAGGGGGGGGACAGGTTTTAGCAATCAGCCCCAGCATTTT	CASRGGTGFSNQPQHF
TRBV6-5	TRBJ1-3	NA	NA	TGTGCCAGCAGTTTCACCCCACCGGGGGCGGAAAACACCATATATTTT	CASSFTPPGAENTIYF
TRBV7-9	TRBJ2-1	TRBD1	few	TGTGCCAGCAGACTCCTAGGACAGGGAGGCAATGAGCAGTTCTTC	CASRLLGQGGNEQFF
TRBV7-6	TRBJ1-1	TRBD1	NA	TGTGCCAGCAGCCTGACAGGGGCGGGCACTGAAGCTTTCTTT	CASSLTGAGTEAFF
TRBV6-6	TRBJ1-1	TRBD1	few	TGTGCCAGCACGCCAAGAGACAGGGTCGGGACTGAAGCTTTCTTT	CASTPRDRVGTEAFF
TRBV5-1	TRBJ2-7	TRBD1	NA	TGCGCCAGCAGCTTGGCCCGGGACAGGTTCTCCTACGAGCAGTACTTC	CASSLARDRFSYEQYF
TRBV29-1	TRBJ1-3	NA	few	TGCAGCGTTGAAGGTCTCGGGGGCGGGAACACCATATATTTT	CSVEGLGGGNTIYF
TRBV6-2/TRBV6-3	TRBJ2-7	NA	few	TGTGCCAGCAGTTACGGATTCCACGAGCAGTACTTC	CASSYGFHEQYF
TRBV20-1	TRBJ2-1	NA	NA	TGCAGTGCGGGGCCCTATAACAATGAGCAGTTCTTC	CSAGPYNNEQFF
TRBV28	TRBJ2-1	NA	few	TGTGCCAGCAGTACAAGGGCCCAAAGTGAGCAGTTCTTC	CASSTRAQSEQFF
TRBV5-1	TRBJ2-5	NA	NA	TGCGCCAGCAGCTTGGAAGTGGGCCCTCGAAGGCAAGAGACCCAGTACTTC	CASSLEVGPRRQETQYF
TRBV9	TRBJ2-5	TRBD1	NA	TGTGCCAGCAGCGTGGGGCCGGGACAGCCCCAAGAGACCCAGTACTTC	CASSVGPGQPQETQYF
TRBV14	TRBJ2-7	NA	few	TGTGCCAGCAGCCTCGTAGGTCGCCCTGACGAGCAGTACTTC	CASSLVGRPDEQYF
TRBV27	TRBJ2-7	NA	NA	TGTGCCAGCAGAACAGGGGCGGGGGAGCAGTACTTC	CASRTGAGEQYF
TRBV29-1	TRBJ1-3	NA	NA	TGCAGCGTTGAAGTCCCCCCTGGAAACACCATATATTTT	CSVEVPPGNTIYF
TRBV7-6	TRBJ2-1	TRBD2	few	TGTGCCAGCAGCCCCGCGGGAGGCGAACTCTCCTACAATGAGCAGTTCTTC	CASSPAGGELSYNEQFF
TRBV7-2	TRBJ2-1	TRBD2	NA	TGTGCCAGCAGACGCGGGACTAACCTGTTTAATGAGCAGTTCTTC	CASRRGTNLFNEQFF